This T cell receptor (beta chain) was sequenced during a study of T cell repertoires in cytomegalovirus infection. On the study more broadly: It can be stated that public TCR beta signatures indicated CMV infection as well as a matching HLA type.

CDR1 SGHVS and CDR2 FQNEAQ come from the germline V gene. V was trimmed by 8 bases and J by 8 bases, leaving 22 bases between them. The CDR3 extends over 15 amino acids. Details on this clonotype: The antigen remains undetermined.

TCRdb independently ran MiXCR on the reads; one entry per CDR3 protein. The data show some 500,000 distinct CDR3 sequences, roughly 43% seen once. This TCR was sampled from a human donor in good health (CMV status not recorded). Some clones in this sample may be carry-over from other donors' samples. The chain employs TRBV7-8 and TRBJ2-1, with D tentatively TRBD1 (7 bases). This sample comprised cultured PBMCs, obtained from culture after CMV antigen stimulation. In DNA form, the CDR3 reads TGTGCCAGCTCTCGGGGCAGGGGGGCAAAGGATGAGCAGTTCTTC. Translated, it gives CASSRGRGAKDEQFF.